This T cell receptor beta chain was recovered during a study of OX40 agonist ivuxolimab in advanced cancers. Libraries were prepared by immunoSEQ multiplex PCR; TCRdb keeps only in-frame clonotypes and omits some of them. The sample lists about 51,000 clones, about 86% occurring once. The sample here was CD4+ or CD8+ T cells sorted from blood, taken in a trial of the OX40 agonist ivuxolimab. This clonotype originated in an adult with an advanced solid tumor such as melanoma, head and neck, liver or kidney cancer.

The CDR3 DNA follows: TGTGCCAGAAGCTACGGGACCGGGGAGCTGTTTTTT. It encodes CARSYGTGELFF. This chain joins TRBV7-5 and TRBJ2-2; the table calls TRBD2, which could not be checked here. TRBV7-5 is termed a pseudogene. The CDR3 totals 12 residues.